One and the same sample provided the 29 T cell receptor beta chains below, sequenced in a study of glioma-infiltrating T cells after dendritic cell vaccination. The time point: after dendritic cell vaccination, including at tumor progression/relapse. Profiling relied on immunoSEQ multiplex PCR, and the TCRdb table lists in-frame clones only, not all of them. The sample yields approximately 85,000 clones, around 85% seen once. Sequenced here: blood, sampled after dendritic cell vaccination. The source of these receptors is a human donor with glioblastoma.

The chain links TRBV13 to TRBJ2-7; 7 nucleotides match TRBD1. With 4 bases clipped from V and 2 bases from J, the junction kept 17 bases outside the gene matches. This CDR3 spans 18 amino acids. CDR1 and CDR2 from the germline V gene are PRHDT and FYEKMQ (reference sequence). The CDR3 coding sequence is TGTGCCAGCAGCTCCGCCGACGTTCGCGAAAGGGGGCCCTACGAGCAGTACTTC. Its protein product is CASSSADVRERGPYEQYF. The complete variable domain, with remaining parts taken from reference TRBV13 and TRBJ2-7, reads AAGVIQSPRHLIKEKRETATLKCYPIPRHDTVYWYQQGPGQDPQFLISFYEKMQSDKGSIPDRFSAQQFSDYHSELNMSSLELGDSALYFCASSSADVRERGPYEQYFGPGTRLTVT.

The rearrangement uses TRBV30 and TRBJ2-5; TRBD2 is a possible D gene (6 bases). CDR1 GTSNPN and CDR2 SVGIG come from the germline V gene (reference sequence). Trimming cost V 0 bases and J 9 bases, with 11 bases left between them. CDR3 length: 12 residues. The CDR3 sequence is CAWSVPGRPQYF. In nucleotides, the CDR3 is TGTGCCTGGAGTGTCCCTGGGAGGCCCCAGTACTTC.

The chain has TRBV14 and TRBJ1-3, with 8 bases fitting TRBD1. CDR1 and CDR2 from the germline V gene are SGHDN and FVKESK. The length of the CDR3 is 16 residues. V lost 2 bases and J lost 0; bases outside the gene matches: 3. The CDR3 sequence is CASSQQDRVSGNTIYF. CDR3 in DNA: TGTGCCAGCAGCCAACAGGACAGGGTCTCTGGAAACACCATATATTTT.

The chain combines TRBV6-5 with TRBJ2-7; D is perhaps TRBD2 (5 bases). The CDR3 has 13 amino acids. Trimming pared 5 bases from V and 1 base from J, leaving 9 bases between. The germline V gene encodes CDR1 MNHEY and CDR2 SVGAGI. The CDR3 nucleotides read TGTGCCAGCAGTAGAGGGTCTTCCTACGAGCAGTACTTC. It translates to CASSRGSSYEQYF.

This clone was found once. This sequence joins TRBV28 and TRBJ2-7; 7 bases are a match to TRBD1. This CDR3 spans 16 amino acids. CDR1 is MDHEN and CDR2 is SYDVKM in the germline V gene. With V trimmed by 7 bases and J by 3 bases, 15 bases remained unmatched. CDR3 bases: TGTGCCAGCAACCCTGTCCCCCGGGACAGAGACTACGAGCAGTACTTC. It specifies CASNPVPRDRDYEQYF.

The chain combines TRBV5-4 with TRBJ1-1, with TRBD1 matching 7 bases. The germline V gene has CDR1 SGHNT and CDR2 YYREEE (reference sequence). V dropped 4 bases and J dropped 3; count of bases not matched to a gene: 12. The CDR3 runs to 16 residues. CDR3 sequence: CASSLYFGTADTEAFF. Written as DNA, the CDR3 is TGTGCCAGCAGCCTGTACTTCGGGACAGCAGACACTGAAGCTTTCTTT.

The rearrangement joins TRBV13 to TRBJ2-2, with 9 bases identical to TRBD2. CDR1 is PRHDT and CDR2 is FYEKMQ in the germline V gene (reference sequence). V was clipped by 6 bases and J by 6 bases; unmatched bases: 17. This CDR3 is 18 amino acids long. CDR3 amino acids: CASRIPRGLAGVSGELFF. The DNA for the CDR3 is TGTGCCAGCAGAATTCCTCGGGGCTTAGCGGGAGTGTCCGGGGAGCTGTTTTTT.

The CDR3, as DNA: TGTGCCAGCAGTTTACCCGGGGGATACGAGCAGTACTTC. Translation: CASSLPGGYEQYF. The chain recombines TRBV27 with TRBJ2-7; a possible D gene is TRBD2 (6 bases). The CDR3 spans 13 residues. V was shortened by 2 bases and J by 4 bases, with 9 bases between the two germline ends. Germline V gives CDR1 MNHEY, CDR2 SMNVEV (reference sequence).

This clone was detected once. CDR3 sequence: CASSYERGYTGELFF. CDR3 bases: TGTGCCAGCAGCTACGAGCGGGGGTACACCGGGGAGCTGTTTTTT. This sequence joins TRBV5-6 and TRBJ2-2; the match to TRBD2 covers 8 bases. Germline trimming cut 3 bases from V and 3 bases from J; bases unmatched to any gene: 4. This CDR3 spans 15 amino acids. CDR1 is SGHDT and CDR2 is YYEEEE in the germline V gene.

This chain links TRBV5-1 with TRBJ1-5, with 7 bases lining up with TRBD1. This CDR3 comprises 14 residues. Trimming removed 3 bases from V and 5 bases from J; junction bases left unmatched: 5. Per the germline V gene, CDR1 is SGHRS and CDR2 is YFSETQ. CDR3 DNA sequence: TGCGCCAGCAGCTCACAGGGGATGGATCAGCCCCAGCATTTT. It translates to CASSSQGMDQPQHF.

The chain couples TRBV28 to TRBJ1-4; 10 positions match TRBD1. Germline V gene lookup returns CDR1 MDHEN and CDR2 SYDVKM. V shed 4 bases, J shed 7 bases, and the junction held 15 bases outside the gene matches. This CDR3 is 18 amino acids long. CDR3 sequence reads: CASSSISRDRGGGEKLFF. Here the CDR3 DNA reads TGTGCCAGCAGTTCGATATCCCGGGACAGGGGTGGAGGTGAAAAACTGTTTTTT.

This clone was counted a single time. The chain employs TRBV9 and TRBJ2-7, with 7 nucleotides matching TRBD1. This CDR3 spans 15 amino acids. Germline lookup yields CDR1 SGDLS and CDR2 YYNGEE. J gave up 7 bases and V 3 bases, and 13 bases lay outside the gene matches. The CDR3 loop reads CASSATRDRPWEQYF. DNA for the CDR3: TGTGCCAGCAGCGCCACCCGGGACAGACCTTGGGAGCAGTACTTC.

The gene calls are TRBV6-5 and TRBJ1-5; D is undetermined. Trimming removed 4 bases from V and 1 base from J, with 8 bases in between. This CDR3 region has 14 residues. Germline CDR1 MNHEY, CDR2 SVGAGI. CDR3 in amino acids: CASSSIGSNQPQHF. The CDR3 DNA reads as TGTGCCAGCAGTTCCATCGGGAGCAATCAGCCCCAGCATTTT.

The J gene is TRBJ2-7, the V gene TRBV5-1; D possibly corresponds to TRBD2 (5 bases). V lost 0 bases, J lost 0 bases, and 7 bases lay in between. CDR3 length equals 14 residues. CDR1 and CDR2 (germline): SGHRS, YFSETQ. The DNA for the CDR3 is TGCGCCAGCAGCTTGGGAGGGAGCTCCTACGAGCAGTACTTC. Translation gives CASSLGGSSYEQYF.

The chain is built from TRBV27 and TRBJ2-2; 7 bases map to TRBD1. Germline V gene sequence: CDR1 MNHEY, CDR2 SMNVEV (reference sequence). V shed 6 bases and J 0 bases; nucleotides not matched to a gene: 10. The CDR3 spans 17 residues. The CDR3 DNA is TGTGCCAGCAGCAAAATTTCCGGGACAGCGAACACCGGGGAGCTGTTTTTT. Translating gives CASSKISGTANTGELFF.

The chain carries TRBV27 and TRBJ1-5; D gene ambiguous. Germline lookup yields CDR1 MNHEY and CDR2 SMNVEV (reference sequence). V was clipped by 3 bases and J by 3 bases, with 9 bases between them. The CDR3 runs to 14 residues. Here the CDR3 DNA reads TGTGCCAGCAGTTTGCAGGCTAACAATCAGCCCCAGCATTTT. It yields the protein CASSLQANNQPQHF.

The rearrangement links TRBV9 to TRBJ2-7, with TRBD1 identical over 7 bases. The CDR3 is 15 amino acids. Germline V gene sequence: CDR1 SGDLS, CDR2 YYNGEE. The V segment lost 0 bases and the J segment 3 bases; nucleotides outside the gene matches: 6. The CDR3 DNA reads as TGTGCCAGCAGCGTAGCGCAGGACAGGATCTACGAGCAGTACTTC. The encoded protein is CASSVAQDRIYEQYF. The complete variable domain, with remaining parts taken from reference TRBV9 and TRBJ2-7, reads DSGVTQTPKHLITATGQRVTLRCSPRSGDLSVYWYQQSLDQGLQFLIQYYNGEERAKGNILERFSAQQFPDLHSELNLSSLELGDSALYFCASSVAQDRIYEQYFGPGTRLTVT.

The J gene is TRBJ2-7, the V gene TRBV9; maybe TRBD2 (7 bases). Germline V gene data show CDR1 as SGDLS and CDR2 as YYNGEE. V was cut by 0 bases and J by 9 bases, with 22 bases left in between. The length of the CDR3 is 16 residues. The CDR3 nucleotides read TGTGCCAGCAGCGTAGATGGGGGGGCCGGAGCTTCTGGGCAGTACTTC. Protein sequence: CASSVDGGAGASGQYF.

This clone was recorded at least ten times. The chain carries TRBV6-4 and TRBJ1-6, with D maybe TRBD1 (5 bases). The CDR3 is 15 residues long. Germline-derived CDR1 and CDR2 are MRHNA and SNTAGT. Between the trimmed V and J ends, which lost 4 bases and 5 bases, there was a span of 12 bases. The CDR3 sequence is CASSVREGDNSPLHF. CDR3 DNA sequence: TGTGCCAGCAGTGTCCGCGAAGGGGATAATTCACCCCTCCACTTT.

The chain links TRBV10-3 to TRBJ2-5; no definite D call. Trimming removed 2 bases at V and 0 bases at J, with 7 bases between. Per germline, CDR1 ENHRY and CDR2 SYGVKD. The CDR3 runs to 14 residues. As DNA, the CDR3 is TGTGCCATCAGTGAGGGCCTGTACCAAGAGACCCAGTACTTC. It yields the protein CAISEGLYQETQYF.

The rearrangement joins TRBV27 to TRBJ2-7, with TRBD1 matching over 7 bases. The CDR3 spans 15 residues. The V and J ends lost 4 bases and 2 bases, in that order; junction bases with no gene match: 8. Germline V gene sequence: CDR1 MNHEY, CDR2 SMNVEV (reference sequence). The CDR3 spells CASSSTGQAAYEQYF. CDR3 DNA: TGTGCCAGCAGTTCGACCGGACAGGCCGCCTACGAGCAGTACTTC.

The chain links TRBV29-1 to TRBJ2-1; perhaps TRBD2 as D (5 bases). Germline V lookup: CDR1 SQVTM, CDR2 ANQGSEA. CDR3 length: 10 amino acids. Trimming removed 4 bases from V and 8 bases from J, with 6 bases in between. CDR3 protein: CSVVRDEQFF. In DNA, the CDR3 is TGCAGCGTTGTGCGGGATGAGCAGTTCTTC.

CDR3 region: CAYAGGNYGYTF. CDR3 nucleotide sequence: TGTGCCTATGCAGGGGGCAACTATGGCTACACCTTC. This chain links TRBV30 with TRBJ1-2; 8 bases align to TRBD1. CDR1 is GTSNPN, CDR2 SVGIG, per germline (reference sequence). This CDR3 is built from 12 residues. The ends lost 7 bases at V and 2 bases at J; junction bases unmatched: 3.

The V gene is TRBV7-9, the J gene TRBJ2-3; 7 bases line up with TRBD2. The length of the CDR3 is 16 residues. V gave up 5 bases and J gave up 0 bases; unmatched junction bases: 8. Per germline, CDR1 SEHNR and CDR2 FQNEAQ (reference sequence). CDR3 residues: CASSLKSGGSTDTQYF. Here the CDR3 DNA reads TGTGCCAGCAGCCTGAAGTCGGGAGGAAGCACAGATACGCAGTATTTT.

The gene calls are TRBV6-1 and TRBJ1-4; the match to TRBD1 covers 7 bases. The CDR3 has 15 residues. Trimming took 3 bases from V and 6 from J; bases not matched to a gene: 7. Germline CDR1 is MNHNS and CDR2 is SASEGT. CDR3 loop: CASSDTGDGDEKLFF. As DNA, the CDR3 is TGTGCCAGCAGTGATACAGGGGACGGGGATGAAAAACTGTTTTTT.

J is TRBJ2-1 and V is TRBV10-3, with D perhaps TRBD2 (6 bases). With 1 base removed from V and 5 bases from J, the gap between germline ends came to 15 bases. The CDR3 spans 16 residues. Germline CDR1 reads ENHRY; CDR2 reads SYGVKD. CDR3 protein: CAISEWVRREDNEQFF. CDR3 in DNA: TGTGCCATCAGTGAGTGGGTTAGGAGGGAGGACAATGAGCAGTTCTTC.

The chain employs TRBV19 and TRBJ2-7, with 13 bases fitting TRBD2. The CDR3 is made up of 15 amino acids. With 5 bases clipped from V and 5 bases from J, the junction kept 6 bases outside the gene matches. Germline V lookup: CDR1 LNHDA, CDR2 SQIVND (reference sequence). CDR3 sequence: CASSARTSGSHEQYF. The CDR3, as DNA: TGTGCCAGTAGTGCCCGGACTAGCGGGAGCCACGAGCAGTACTTC.

J is TRBJ1-3 and V is TRBV11-3; D might be TRBD1 (5 bases). The CDR3 is made up of 12 amino acids. Trimming stripped 3 bases from V and 8 bases from J, with 8 bases between. Germline loops: CDR1 SGHNT, CDR2 YENEEA. Written as DNA, the CDR3 is TGTGCCAGCAGCTTCAGGGATGACACCATATATTTT. It specifies CASSFRDDTIYF.

This clone came up a few times. The genes are TRBV2 and TRBJ1-4, with TRBD1 matching 7 bases. The CDR3 is 14 residues long. Germline trimming cut 6 bases from V and 2 bases from J; bases unmatched to any gene: 3. Germline V CDR1 and CDR2: SNHLY, FYNNEI. The CDR3, as DNA: TGTGCCAGCAGCTACAGGGGTACTAATGAAAAACTGTTTTTT. It translates to CASSYRGTNEKLFF.